The clone carrying this T cell receptor beta chain turned up a few times. This entry belongs to a study of blood T cells in healthy people across ages. A J-beta primer mix and a sample-barcoded 5' primer were used in a second PCR of roughly 7 to 12 cycles. Sequencing yielded, for each sample, at least 2.5 million paired-end reads carrying CDR3. TCRdb redid the calling of the 5' RACE reads with MiXCR, one entry per CDR3 protein. The table includes around 1,000,000 distinct CDR3 sequences, 20% to 25% detected once. The CDR3 runs to 15 residues. Germline CDR1 and CDR2: SGHTA and FQGTGA. Between the trimmed V and J ends, which lost 5 bases and 1 base, there was a span of 14 bases. These sequences were also reported in another study, on T cells of mothers and their children.

The source of this sequence is a girl aged 2 to 9 in good health. This chain links TRBV7-3 with TRBJ2-5, with a weak D call TRBD1 (6 bases). Sequenced material: blood. CDR3 region: CASSPQGRVQETQYF. DNA for the CDR3: TGTGCCAGCAGCCCACAGGGCCGAGTCCAAGAGACCCAGTACTTC.